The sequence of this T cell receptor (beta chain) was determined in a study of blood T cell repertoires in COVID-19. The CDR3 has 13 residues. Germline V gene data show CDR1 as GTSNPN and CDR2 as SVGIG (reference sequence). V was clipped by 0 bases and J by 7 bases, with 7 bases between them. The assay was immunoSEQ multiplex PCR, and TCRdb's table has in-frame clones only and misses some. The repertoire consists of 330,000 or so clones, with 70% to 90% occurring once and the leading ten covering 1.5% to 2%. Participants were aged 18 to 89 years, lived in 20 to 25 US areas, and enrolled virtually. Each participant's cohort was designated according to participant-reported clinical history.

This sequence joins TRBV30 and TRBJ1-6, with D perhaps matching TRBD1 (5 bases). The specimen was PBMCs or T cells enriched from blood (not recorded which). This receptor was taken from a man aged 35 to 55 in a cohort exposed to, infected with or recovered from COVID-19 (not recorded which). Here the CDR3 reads CAWSVEGNSPLHF. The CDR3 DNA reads TGTGCCTGGAGTGTGGAGGGGAATTCACCCCTCCACTTT.